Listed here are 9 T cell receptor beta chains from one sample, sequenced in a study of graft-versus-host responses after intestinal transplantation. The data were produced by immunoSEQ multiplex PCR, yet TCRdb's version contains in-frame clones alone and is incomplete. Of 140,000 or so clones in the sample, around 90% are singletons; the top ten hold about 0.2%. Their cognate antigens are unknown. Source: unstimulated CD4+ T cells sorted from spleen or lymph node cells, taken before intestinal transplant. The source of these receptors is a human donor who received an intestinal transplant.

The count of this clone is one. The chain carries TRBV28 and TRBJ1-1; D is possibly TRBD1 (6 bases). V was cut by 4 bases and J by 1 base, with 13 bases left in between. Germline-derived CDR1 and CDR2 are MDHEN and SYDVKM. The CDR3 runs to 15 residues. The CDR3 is CASSSQGQWNTEAFF. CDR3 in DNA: TGTGCCAGCAGTTCACAGGGTCAGTGGAACACTGAAGCTTTCTTT.

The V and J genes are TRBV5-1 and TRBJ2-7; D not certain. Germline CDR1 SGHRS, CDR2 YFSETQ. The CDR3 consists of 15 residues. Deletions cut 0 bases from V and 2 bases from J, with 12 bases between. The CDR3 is CASSLVWAAPYEQYF. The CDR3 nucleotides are TGCGCCAGCAGCTTGGTTTGGGCAGCTCCCTACGAGCAGTACTTC.

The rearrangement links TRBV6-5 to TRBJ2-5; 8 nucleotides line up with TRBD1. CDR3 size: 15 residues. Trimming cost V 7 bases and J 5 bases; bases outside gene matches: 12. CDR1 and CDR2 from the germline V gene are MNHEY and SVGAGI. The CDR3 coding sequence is TGTGCCAGCACCTCTTCGCGGACAGGGTTGGAGACCCAGTACTTC. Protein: CASTSSRTGLETQYF.

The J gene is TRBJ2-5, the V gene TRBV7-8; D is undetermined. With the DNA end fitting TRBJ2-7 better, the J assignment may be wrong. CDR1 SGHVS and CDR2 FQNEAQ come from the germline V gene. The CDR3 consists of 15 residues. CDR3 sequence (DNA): TGTGCCAGCAGCTTAGAGGGAACGCCACTCTACGAGCAGTACTTC. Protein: CASSLEGTPLYEQYF.

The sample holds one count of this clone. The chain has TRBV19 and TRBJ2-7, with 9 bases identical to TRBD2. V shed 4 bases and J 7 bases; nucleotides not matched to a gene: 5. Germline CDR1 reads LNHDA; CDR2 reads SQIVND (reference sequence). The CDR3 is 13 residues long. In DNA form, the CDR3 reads TGTGCCAGTAGTACCGGACTAGCGTTAGAGCAGTACTTC. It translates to CASSTGLALEQYF.

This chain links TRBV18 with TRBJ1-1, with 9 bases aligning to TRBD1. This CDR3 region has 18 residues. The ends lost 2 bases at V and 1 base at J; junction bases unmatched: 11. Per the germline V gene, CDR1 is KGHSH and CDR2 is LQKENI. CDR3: CASSPWKQGATRNTEAFF. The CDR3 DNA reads TGTGCCAGCTCACCATGGAAACAGGGGGCGACCCGGAACACTGAAGCTTTCTTT.

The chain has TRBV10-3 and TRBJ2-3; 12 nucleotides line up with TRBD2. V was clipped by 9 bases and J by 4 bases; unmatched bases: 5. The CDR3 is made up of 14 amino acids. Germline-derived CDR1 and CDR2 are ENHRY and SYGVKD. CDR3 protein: CAIATSGSPDTQYF. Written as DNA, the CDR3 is TGTGCCATTGCGACTAGCGGGAGCCCAGATACGCAGTATTTT.

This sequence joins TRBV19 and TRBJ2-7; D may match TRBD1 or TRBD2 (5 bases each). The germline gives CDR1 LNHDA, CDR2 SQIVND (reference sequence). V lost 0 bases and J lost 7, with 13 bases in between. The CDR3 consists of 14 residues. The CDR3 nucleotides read TGTGCCAGTAGTATAGATGGGACCGGTGGGGAGCAGTACTTC. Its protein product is CASSIDGTGGEQYF.

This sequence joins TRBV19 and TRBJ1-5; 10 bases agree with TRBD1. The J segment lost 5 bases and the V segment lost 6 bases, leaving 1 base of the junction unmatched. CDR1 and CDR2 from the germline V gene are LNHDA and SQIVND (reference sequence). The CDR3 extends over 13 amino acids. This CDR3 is CASRGQGDQPQHF. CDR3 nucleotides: TGTGCCAGTAGAGGACAGGGGGATCAGCCCCAGCATTTT.